The clone carrying this T cell receptor (beta chain) was recorded only once. This specimen belongs to a study of cytomegalovirus exposure and HLA in healthy donors. Profiling relied on immunoSEQ multiplex PCR, and the TCRdb table lists in-frame clones only, not all of them. The data hold over 200,000 clones, with roughly 89% observed a single time. The CDR3 spans 14 residues. Per the germline V gene, CDR1 is SGHDT and CDR2 is YYEEEE. V lost 2 bases, J lost 5 bases, and 11 bases lay in between. Sequencing input: PBMCs. The J gene is TRBJ1-5, the V gene TRBV5-6; perhaps TRBD1 as D (5 bases). The sequence derives from a woman aged 18-29 years in good health and CMV-seronegative. The CDR3 DNA reads as TGTGCCAGCAGCTTACAGGAGACGTATCAGCCCCAGCATTTT. Translation gives CASSLQETYQPQHF.